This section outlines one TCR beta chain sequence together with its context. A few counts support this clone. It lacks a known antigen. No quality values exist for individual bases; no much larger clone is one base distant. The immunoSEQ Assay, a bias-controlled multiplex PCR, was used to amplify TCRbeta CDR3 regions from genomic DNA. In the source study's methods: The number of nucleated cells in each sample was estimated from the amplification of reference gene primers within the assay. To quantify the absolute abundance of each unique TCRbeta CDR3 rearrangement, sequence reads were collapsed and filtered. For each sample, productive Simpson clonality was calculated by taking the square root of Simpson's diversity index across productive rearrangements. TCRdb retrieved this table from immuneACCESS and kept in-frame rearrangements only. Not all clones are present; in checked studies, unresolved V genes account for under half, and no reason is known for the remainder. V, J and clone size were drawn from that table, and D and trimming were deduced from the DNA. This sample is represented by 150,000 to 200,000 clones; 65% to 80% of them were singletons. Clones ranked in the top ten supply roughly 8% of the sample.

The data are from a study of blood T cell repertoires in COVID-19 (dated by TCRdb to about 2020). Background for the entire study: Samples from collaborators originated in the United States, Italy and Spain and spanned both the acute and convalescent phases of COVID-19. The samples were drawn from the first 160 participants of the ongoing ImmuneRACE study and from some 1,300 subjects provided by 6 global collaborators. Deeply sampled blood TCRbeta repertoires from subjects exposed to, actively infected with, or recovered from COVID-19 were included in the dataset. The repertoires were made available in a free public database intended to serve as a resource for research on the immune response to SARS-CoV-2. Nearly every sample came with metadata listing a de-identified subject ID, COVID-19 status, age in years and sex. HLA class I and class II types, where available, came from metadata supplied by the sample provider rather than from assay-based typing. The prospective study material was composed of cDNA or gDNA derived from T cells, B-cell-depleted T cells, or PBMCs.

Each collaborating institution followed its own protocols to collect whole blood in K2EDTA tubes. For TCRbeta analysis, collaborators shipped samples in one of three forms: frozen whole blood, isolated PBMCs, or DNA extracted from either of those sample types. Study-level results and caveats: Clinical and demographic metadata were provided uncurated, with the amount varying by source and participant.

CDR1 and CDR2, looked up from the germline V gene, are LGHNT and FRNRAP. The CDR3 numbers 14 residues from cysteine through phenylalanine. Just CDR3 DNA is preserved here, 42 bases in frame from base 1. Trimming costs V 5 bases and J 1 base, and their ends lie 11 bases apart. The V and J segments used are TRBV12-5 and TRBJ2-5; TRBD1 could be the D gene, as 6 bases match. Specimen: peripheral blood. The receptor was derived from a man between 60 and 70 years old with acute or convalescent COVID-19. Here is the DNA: TGTGCTAGTGGTCCACAGGGATTCCAAGAGACCCAGTACTTC. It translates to CASGPQGFQETQYF.